This T cell receptor beta chain was observed in a study of CD8+ T cells in alopecia areata listed by TCRdb under 2018. The study in broad terms: Treated patients were enrolled in an open-label pilot trial of oral tofacitinib at 5 to 10 mg twice daily for moderate-to-severe alopecia areata. RNA came from the PAXgene miRNA kit for fixed scalp, the miRNeasy kit for PBMCs, and the RNeasy kit for mouse skin. On the human side, TCRbeta sequencing was run on scalp tissue and on sorted CD4+ and CD8+ peripheral blood T cells from healthy controls and from alopecia areata patients with either patchy or totalis/universalis disease. immunoSEQ multiplex PCR using 35 Vbeta forward primers and 13 Jbeta reverse primers was used to amplify TCRbeta CDR3 regions. Tofacitinib was administered for 6 to 18 months, and 6 months of follow-up off drug were then conducted to assess delayed response and recurrence. High-throughput TCRbeta sequencing was used to examine T cell clonal expansion in alopecia areata in both the C3H/HeJ mouse model and human patients. Scalp clonality was compared across normal scalp (n=4), patchy alopecia areata scalp (n=8), and alopecia totalis/universalis scalp (n=8). Tofacitinib-treated patients had biopsies at baseline and at 4 and 24 weeks of treatment, with a later scalp biopsy in several patients.

Including the terminal cysteine and phenylalanine, the CDR3 comprises 18 residues. Only the CDR3 portion is preserved as DNA: 54 bases, with reading frame beginning at the first base. CDR1 and CDR2 were assigned from the germline V gene (reference sequence) as SEHNR and FQNEAQ. V is clipped by 2 bases and J by 3 bases, and the sequence between their germline boundaries is 19 bases long. This clone was detected a few times. Which antigen it targets is not known. It has no much larger one-base neighbor in the sample; base qualities were not kept. Study-level results and caveats: Lesional scalp, especially in alopecia totalis/universalis, showed higher clonality and more expanded CD8+ clones than normal scalp, suggesting antigenic drive. Resident alphabeta T cells in normal human skin are also sequenced, complicating scalp TCR repertoire analysis, unlike mouse skin dominated by gammadelta T cells. Compared with mice, TCR sequences shared between patients were less clear, possibly partly because of HLA diversity across the patient population.

The library was prepared using the immunoSEQ multiplex PCR assay. RNA was extracted from all samples and reverse transcribed into cDNA as template for TCR sequencing. SuperScript III was used for first-strand cDNA synthesis, primed with a 2:1 mix of oligo-dT and random hexamers. A synthetic immune receptor repertoire was used to measure amplification bias, and any remaining bias was corrected computationally. The published analysis was carried out like this. Raw reads were preprocessed to remove errors, and CDR3 was defined according to IMGT conventions as the region from the conserved cysteine to phenylalanine. Clonality was calculated as 1 minus Shannon entropy normalized by log2 of the number of productive unique TCRs. Scalp TCRbeta sequences were cross-referenced with sorted blood CD4 and CD8 repertoires so that the CD4 or CD8 identity of scalp clones could be inferred. Sourced from immuneACCESS, this table was stored by TCRdb with only in-frame sequences that have V and J called. A share of the clones is absent; for the studies checked, an unresolved V gene accounts for under half, and the remainder has no known explanation. For V, J and clone size, that table is used; D and trimming come from the DNA. The sample table contains 70,000 or so clones; only one count was recorded for approximately 61% of them. The top ten clonotypes cover roughly 15% of the sample.

The time point label, read with the paper, signifies: baseline before oral tofacitinib. Lesional scalp punch biopsies and peripheral blood were collected from alopecia areata patients. PBMCs were isolated by density centrifugation and stained for CD3, CD4 and CD8, after which CD4+ and CD8+ T cells were sorted on a FACSAria. The sequences come from CD8+ T cells sorted from blood, collected at week 0. The sequence links TRBV7-9 to TRBJ1-4, and the D gene may be TRBD1, 6 bases matching. The sequence derives from a human donor with alopecia areata. This receptor has the CDR3 CASSLPRGHRDSNEKLFF. The DNA sequence follows: TGTGCCAGCAGCTTACCGAGAGGTCACAGGGACTCTAATGAAAAACTGTTTTTT.